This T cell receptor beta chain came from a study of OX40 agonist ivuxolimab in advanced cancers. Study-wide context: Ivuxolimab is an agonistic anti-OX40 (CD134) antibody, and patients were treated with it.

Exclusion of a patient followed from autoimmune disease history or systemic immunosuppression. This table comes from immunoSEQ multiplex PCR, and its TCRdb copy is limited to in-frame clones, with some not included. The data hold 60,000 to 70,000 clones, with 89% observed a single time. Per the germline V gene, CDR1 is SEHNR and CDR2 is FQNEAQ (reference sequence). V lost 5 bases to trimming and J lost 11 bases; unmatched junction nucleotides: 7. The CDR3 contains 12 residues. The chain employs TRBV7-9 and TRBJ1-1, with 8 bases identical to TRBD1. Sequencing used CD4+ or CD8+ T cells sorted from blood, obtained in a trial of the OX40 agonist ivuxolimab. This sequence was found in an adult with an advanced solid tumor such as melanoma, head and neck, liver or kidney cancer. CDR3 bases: TGTGCCAGCAGCCCAGGGGGCTCGGAGGCTTTCTTT. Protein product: CASSPGGSEAFF.